This T cell receptor beta chain was found in a study of breast tumors, draining lymph nodes, adjacent tissues (dated by TCRdb to about 2016). Context from the whole study: The study compared TCR beta repertoires across tumor, adjacent nontumor tissue and axillary lymph nodes from breast cancer patients. In human breast cancer, the study set out to assess how tumor, surrounding tissue and draining lymph node repertoires relate to one another and whether T cells might be exchanged between them. On the study overall, not on this receptor specifically: The study presented the conclusion that tumor T cells originate in lymph nodes as consistent with a hypothesis, not as something directly demonstrated. The similarity between tumor and nontumor tissue repertoires was significantly greater in luminal-like breast cancer than in basal-like breast cancer. Tumor T-cell repertoires showed less diversity than lymph node repertoires and more diversity than nontumor tissue repertoires, and tumor T-cell repertoires showed preferential V and J gene usage. The data were considered consistent with most tumor T cells being derived from the lymph node and subsequently expanding within tumor tissue.

Lymph node samples were obtained from the axillary draining lymph nodes of breast cancer patients. This clonotype was detected many times. Its target antigen remains unknown. The input lacks base qualities; no much larger clone sits a single base away. Instrument used: Illumina HiSeq 2000. Multiplex PCR amplification was used to build the TCR beta chain libraries. The amplified TCR beta chain products were analyzed by high-throughput sequencing. TCRdb passed the public sequencing reads through fastp at Q25 and MiXCR, retaining productive beta sequences. Rows with one shared CDR3 protein collapse into an entry with the most common genes and DNA. In all, the sample holds around 230,000 distinct CDR3 sequences, and about 32% of those were seen once. The ten largest clones add up to 1.3% to 1.5% of the sample. CDR1 is given as GTSNPN and CDR2 as SVGIG, both from the germline V gene (reference sequence). Spanning cysteine to phenylalanine, the CDR3 consists of 14 amino acids. The kept DNA is CDR3 alone, 42 bases in frame from the first base. After removal of 8 bases from V and 4 bases from J, the junction retains 9 bases not matched to a gene.

This sequence uses TRBV30 and TRBJ2-3, with 10 bases aligning to TRBD2. This TCR came from a female donor with breast cancer. Some clones in this sample may be carry-over from other donors' samples. The sample comprised axillary lymph node tissue. The DNA sequence is TGTGCCACCACGGGGACTAGCGCGGCAGATACGCAGTATTTT. Translated, this is CATTGTSAADTQYF. This CDR3, with the reference TRBV30 and TRBJ2-3 proteins standing in past its ends, gives the full variable domain SQTIHQWPATLVQPVGSPLSLECTVEGTSNPNLYWYRQAAGRGLQLLFYSVGIGQISSEVPQNLSASRPQDRQFILSSKKLLLSDSGFYLCATTGTSAADTQYFGPGTRLTVL.